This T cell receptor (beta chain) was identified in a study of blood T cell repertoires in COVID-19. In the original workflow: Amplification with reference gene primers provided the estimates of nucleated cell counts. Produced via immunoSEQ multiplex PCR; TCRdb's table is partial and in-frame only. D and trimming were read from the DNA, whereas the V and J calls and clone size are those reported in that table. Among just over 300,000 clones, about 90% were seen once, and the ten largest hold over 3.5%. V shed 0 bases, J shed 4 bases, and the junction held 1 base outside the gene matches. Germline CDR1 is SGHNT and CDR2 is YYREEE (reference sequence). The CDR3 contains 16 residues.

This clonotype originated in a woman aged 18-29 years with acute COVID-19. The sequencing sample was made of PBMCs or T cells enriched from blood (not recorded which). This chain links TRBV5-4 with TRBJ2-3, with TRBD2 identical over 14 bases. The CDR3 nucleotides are TGTGCCAGCAGCTTGGGACTAGCGGGAGGGGCAGATACGCAGTATTTT. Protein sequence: CASSLGLAGGADTQYF. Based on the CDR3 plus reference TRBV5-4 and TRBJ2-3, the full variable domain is ETGVTQSPTHLIKTRGQQVTLRCSSQSGHNTVSWYQQALGQGPQFIFQYYREEENGRGNFPPRFSGLQFPNYSSELNVNALELDDSALYLCASSLGLAGGADTQYFGPGTRLTVL.